This is a list of T cell receptor beta chains from one sample in a study of TIL therapy for anti-PD-1-resistant metastatic lung cancer. Only in-frame clones appear in the TCRdb table, and some are missing; sequencing was by immunoSEQ multiplex PCR. The repertoire consists of 25,000 to 40,000 clones, with 74% occurring once and the leading ten covering about 3%. The material was blood, obtained at baseline. These receptors all stem from a woman aged 30 to 85 with non-small cell lung cancer. The CDR3 runs from the conserved cysteine through the conserved F or W. D genes are given only for firm matches. Rows may omit the clone size; those that give it use once, few, many or a size class.

size,V,J,D,CDR3,DNA
few,TRBV2,TRBJ2-3,.,CASRLFTDTQYF,TGTGCCTCCAGACTTTTCACAGATACGCAGTATTTT
.,TRBV5-4,TRBJ2-2,.,CASSLGTTGELFF,TGTGCCAGCAGCTTGGGCACTACCGGGGAGCTGTTTTTT
.,TRBV6-6,TRBJ1-2,TRBD1,CASSRAGQDLYGYTF,TGTGCCAGCAGCCGAGCTGGACAGGATCTATATGGCTACACCTTC
.,TRBV19,TRBJ2-1,.,CASMMKAPYNEQFF,TGTGCCAGTATGATGAAGGCCCCCTACAATGAGCAGTTCTTC
.,TRBV5-1,TRBJ2-1,.,CASSLAASGPGQFF,TGCGCCAGCAGCTTGGCGGCTTCGGGGCCGGGGCAGTTCTTC
.,TRBV19,TRBJ2-1,.,CASSQRYSDEQFF,TGTGCCAGTAGTCAACGGTATAGTGATGAGCAGTTCTTC
.,TRBV12-5,TRBJ1-5,.,CASGEGNSVGQPQHF,TGTGCTAGTGGGGAAGGCAACTCGGTGGGTCAGCCCCAGCATTTT
few,TRBV7-6,TRBJ2-7,TRBD1,CASSPGTGNSYEQYF,TGTGCCAGCAGCCCGGGGACAGGCAACTCCTACGAGCAGTACTTC
.,TRBV5-4,TRBJ1-2,.,CASTGGIDYGYTF,TGTGCCAGCACTGGGGGGATTGACTATGGCTACACCTTC
.,TRBV5-1,TRBJ2-3,TRBD2,CASSLTSGGDTQYF,TGCGCCAGCAGCCTAACTAGCGGCGGAGATACGCAGTATTTT
.,TRBV27,TRBJ1-1,TRBD1,CASRGTVNTEAFF,TGTGCCAGCAGGGGGACAGTAAACACTGAAGCTTTCTTT
once,TRBV4-1,TRBJ2-3,TRBD2,CASSPIVAGLNTDTQYF,TGCGCCAGCAGCCCTATAGTAGCGGGATTAAACACAGATACGCAGTATTTT
.,TRBV11-3,TRBJ2-1,.,CASSPTGIHNEQFF,TGTGCCAGCAGCCCAACCGGTATCCACAATGAGCAGTTCTTC
.,TRBV7-9,TRBJ2-1,.,CASSSLLWEQFF,TGTGCCAGCAGCTCCCTTTTATGGGAGCAGTTCTTC
.,TRBV10-2,TRBJ2-1,.,CASSEWLRPNEQFF,TGCGCCAGCAGTGAATGGCTCAGACCGAATGAGCAGTTCTTC
.,TRBV5-1,TRBJ2-1,TRBD2,CASSLRLAGSTEQFF,TGCGCCAGCAGCTTGAGACTAGCGGGATCGACTGAGCAGTTCTTC
.,TRBV7-2,TRBJ2-3,.,CASSLSDTQYF,TGTGCCAGCAGCTTATCAGATACGCAGTATTTT
few,TRBV5-1,TRBJ2-7,.,CASTDSGVRYEQYF,TGCGCCAGCACCGATTCGGGAGTAAGGTACGAGCAGTACTTC
.,TRBV25-1,TRBJ1-5,.,CASSGGGALQPQHF,TGTGCCAGCAGTGGCGGGGGCGCATTGCAGCCCCAGCATTTT
.,TRBV7-2,TRBJ2-1,.,CASSNLWVNEQFF,TGTGCCAGCAGCAATCTTTGGGTCAATGAGCAGTTCTTC
.,TRBV2,TRBJ2-6,TRBD1,CASTPTGVFSGANVLTF,TGTGCCAGCACTCCGACAGGGGTCTTCTCTGGGGCCAACGTCCTGACTTTC
.,TRBV10-3,TRBJ1-1,.,CAIRGLLNTEAFF,TGTGCCATTAGGGGACTCCTGAACACTGAAGCTTTCTTT
.,TRBV18,TRBJ2-5,.,CASSLKMGETQYF,TGTGCCAGCTCACTAAAAATGGGAGAGACCCAGTACTTC
.,TRBV5-5,TRBJ2-7,TRBD2,CASSLEGLASGEQYF,TGTGCCAGCAGCTTGGAGGGACTAGCGAGCGGCGAGCAGTACTTC
.,TRBV5-4,TRBJ2-6,.,CASSLGLAGANVLTF,TGTGCCAGCAGCTTGGGCTTAGCTGGGGCCAACGTCCTGACTTTC
few,TRBV5-8,TRBJ1-3,.,CASSPRGAGNTIYF,TGTGCCAGCAGCCCGAGGGGGGCAGGAAACACCATATATTTT
few,TRBV6-5,TRBJ1-1,.,CASSYRRAGADTEAFF,TGTGCCAGCAGTTACCGTAGGGCAGGGGCGGACACTGAAGCTTTCTTT
few,TRBV30,TRBJ2-1,.,CAWGGGGDEQFF,TGTGCCTGGGGTGGCGGCGGCGATGAGCAGTTCTTC
.,TRBV4-1,TRBJ2-1,TRBD2,CASSSWTSGSSYNEQFF,TGCGCCAGCAGCTCATGGACTAGCGGTAGCTCCTACAATGAGCAGTTCTTC
few,TRBV29-1,TRBJ2-6,.,CSVDSGANVLTF,TGCAGCGTTGACTCTGGGGCCAACGTCCTGACTTTC
.,TRBV7-8,TRBJ1-5,.,CASSLAYRAQPQHF,TGTGCCAGCAGCTTAGCCTACAGGGCTCAGCCCCAGCATTTT
.,TRBV11-2,TRBJ2-7,.,CASSLESLSGEQYF,TGTGCCAGCAGCTTAGAGTCTCTCTCCGGCGAGCAGTACTTC
.,TRBV30,TRBJ1-6,.,CACRSDRLSSYNSPLHF,TGTGCCTGCCGCTCCGACAGATTGAGCTCCTATAATTCACCCCTCCACTTT
few,TRBV5-4,TRBJ2-1,.,CASKPWDEQFF,TGTGCCAGCAAGCCCTGGGATGAGCAGTTCTTC
.,TRBV6-5,TRBJ2-1,TRBD1,CASASRGLYNEQFF,TGTGCCAGCGCATCGAGGGGGCTTTACAATGAGCAGTTCTTC
.,TRBV5-4,TRBJ2-3,TRBD2,CASSWTSGKSDTQYF,TGTGCCAGCAGCTGGACTAGCGGGAAATCGGATACGCAGTATTTT
.,TRBV5-4,TRBJ2-2,.,CASSLVTTTGELFF,TGTGCCAGCAGCTTGGTGACTACCACCGGGGAGCTGTTTTTT
.,TRBV6-1,TRBJ2-1,TRBD2,CASREGLGDNEQFF,TGTGCCAGCAGGGAGGGACTAGGGGATAATGAGCAGTTCTTC
once,TRBV5-1,TRBJ1-2,TRBD1,CASNPSGQGAGYTF,TGCGCCAGCAACCCCTCGGGGCAGGGGGCTGGCTACACCTTC
.,TRBV30,TRBJ2-1,TRBD2,CAWSVTGLAGSGQFF,TGTGCCTGGAGTGTTACAGGACTAGCGGGATCTGGGCAGTTCTTC
.,TRBV27,TRBJ1-4,.,CASSLQGLREKLFF,TGTGCCAGCAGCCTCCAGGGGTTAAGAGAAAAACTGTTTTTT